The clone carrying this T cell receptor beta chain was detected many times. Its matching antigen is unknown. Time point described: sample taken at primary tumor resection. TCRdb ran MiXCR on the 5' RACE reads and lists one entry per CDR3 protein. The top ten hold 21% of the sample, which has about 100,000 distinct CDR3 sequences, roughly 4.5% seen once. The source of the sample is a study of spatial heterogeneity in lung cancer. General observations from the study: Counts that tracked tumor mutation counts were those of expanded intratumoral alpha and beta TCRs.

The V segment lost 4 bases and the J segment 8 bases; nucleotides outside the gene matches: 8. This CDR3 has 15 residues. Looked up from germline, CDR1 is MGHRA and CDR2 is YSYEKL. Sequenced here: lung tumor tissue, sampled at surgery. The sequence was obtained from a male donor with early-stage non-small cell lung cancer. This chain joins TRBV4-1 and TRBJ2-1; TRBD1 agrees at 10 bases. As DNA, the CDR3 is TGCGCCAGCAGCCTCCGGGACAGGGGTTTAGATGAGCAGTTCTTC. Protein sequence: CASSLRDRGLDEQFF.